This T cell receptor beta chain was observed in a study of blood T cell repertoires in COVID-19. Germline V gene data show CDR1 as SGHRS and CDR2 as YFSETQ. V gave up 4 bases and J gave up 2 bases, with 18 bases separating them. CDR3 length equals 16 residues. Authors' data handling: Cell counts per sample came from amplifying reference gene primers. The repertoire was sequenced with immunoSEQ multiplex PCR; TCRdb's copy has only in-frame clones and lacks some. V and J calls and clone size are as listed in that table; D and trimming were resolved from the DNA. The data show tens of thousands of clones, about 85% seen once.

The sequencing input was peripheral blood. This TCR came from a human donor in a cohort sampled during active COVID-19. The V gene is TRBV5-1, the J gene TRBJ2-5; tentatively, D is TRBD1 (5 bases). Here the CDR3 reads CASSEQDTAWQETQYF. As DNA, the CDR3 is TGCGCCAGCAGCGAACAGGACACGGCGTGGCAAGAGACCCAGTACTTC.